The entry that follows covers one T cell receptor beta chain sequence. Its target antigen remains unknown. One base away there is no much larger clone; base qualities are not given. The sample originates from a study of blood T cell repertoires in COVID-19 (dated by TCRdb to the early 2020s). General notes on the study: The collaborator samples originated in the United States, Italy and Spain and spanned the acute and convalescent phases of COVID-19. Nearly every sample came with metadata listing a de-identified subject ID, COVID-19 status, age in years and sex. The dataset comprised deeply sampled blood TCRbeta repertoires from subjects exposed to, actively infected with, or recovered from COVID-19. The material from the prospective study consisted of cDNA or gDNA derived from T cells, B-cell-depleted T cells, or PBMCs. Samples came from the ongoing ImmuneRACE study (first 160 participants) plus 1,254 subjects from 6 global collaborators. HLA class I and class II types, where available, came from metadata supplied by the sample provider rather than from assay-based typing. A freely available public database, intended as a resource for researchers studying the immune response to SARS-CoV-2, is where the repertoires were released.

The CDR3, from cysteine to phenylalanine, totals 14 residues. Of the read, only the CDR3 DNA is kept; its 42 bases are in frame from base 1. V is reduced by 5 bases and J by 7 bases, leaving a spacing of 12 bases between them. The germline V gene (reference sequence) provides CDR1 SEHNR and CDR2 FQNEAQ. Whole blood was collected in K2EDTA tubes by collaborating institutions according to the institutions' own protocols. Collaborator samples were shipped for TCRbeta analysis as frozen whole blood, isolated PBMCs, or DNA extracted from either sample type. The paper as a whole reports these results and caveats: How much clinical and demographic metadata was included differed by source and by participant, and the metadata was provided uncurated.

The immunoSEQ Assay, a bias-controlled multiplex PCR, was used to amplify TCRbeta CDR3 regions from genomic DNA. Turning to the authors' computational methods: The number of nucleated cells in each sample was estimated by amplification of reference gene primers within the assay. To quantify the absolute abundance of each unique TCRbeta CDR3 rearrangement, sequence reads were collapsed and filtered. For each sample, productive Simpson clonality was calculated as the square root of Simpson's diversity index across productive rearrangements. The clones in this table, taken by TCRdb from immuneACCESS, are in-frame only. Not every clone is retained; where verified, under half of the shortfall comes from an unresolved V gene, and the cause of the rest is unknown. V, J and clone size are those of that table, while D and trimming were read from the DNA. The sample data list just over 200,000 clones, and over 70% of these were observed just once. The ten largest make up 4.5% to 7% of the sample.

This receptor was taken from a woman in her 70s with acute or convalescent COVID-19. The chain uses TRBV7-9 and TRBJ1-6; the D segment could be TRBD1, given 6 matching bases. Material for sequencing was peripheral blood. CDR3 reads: CASSRTDGNSPLHF. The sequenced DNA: TGTGCCAGCAGCCGGACAGACGGAAATTCACCCCTCCACTTT.